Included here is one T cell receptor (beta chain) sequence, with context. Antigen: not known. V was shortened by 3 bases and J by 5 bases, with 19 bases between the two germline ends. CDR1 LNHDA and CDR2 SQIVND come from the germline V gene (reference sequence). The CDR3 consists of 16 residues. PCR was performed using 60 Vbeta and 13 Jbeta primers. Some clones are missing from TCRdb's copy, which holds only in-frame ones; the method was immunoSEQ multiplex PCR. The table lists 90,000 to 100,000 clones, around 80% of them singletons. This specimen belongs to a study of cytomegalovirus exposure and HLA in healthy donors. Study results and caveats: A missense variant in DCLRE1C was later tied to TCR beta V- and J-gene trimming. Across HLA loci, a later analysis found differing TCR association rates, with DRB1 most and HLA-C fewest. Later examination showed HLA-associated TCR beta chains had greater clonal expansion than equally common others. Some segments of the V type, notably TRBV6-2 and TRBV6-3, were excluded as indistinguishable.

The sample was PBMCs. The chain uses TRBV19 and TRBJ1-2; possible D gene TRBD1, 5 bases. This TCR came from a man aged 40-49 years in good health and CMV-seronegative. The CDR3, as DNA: TGTGCCAGTAGTATCGACTCCTCCGGGGACTATTATGGCTACACCTTC. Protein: CASSIDSSGDYYGYTF.